These 31 T cell receptor beta chains were all obtained from the same sample, sequenced in a study of cytomegalovirus exposure and HLA in healthy donors. Both 60 Vbeta primers and 13 Jbeta primers went into the PCR. Generated by immunoSEQ multiplex PCR, the TCRdb table keeps only in-frame clones and is missing some. Its clone listing holds about 48,000 clones. Sample: PBMCs. These receptors all stem from a woman aged 35 to 49 in good health and CMV-seronegative.

The chain has TRBV30 and TRBJ2-5; TRBD2 matches 11 bases. CDR3 length equals 17 residues. From germline, CDR1 is GTSNPN and CDR2 SVGIG (reference sequence). The J segment lost 4 bases and the V segment lost 1 base, leaving 11 bases of the junction unmatched. The CDR3 loop reads CAWSAGLAGAGAETQYF. In DNA, the CDR3 is TGTGCCTGGAGTGCAGGACTAGCGGGCGCCGGGGCAGAGACCCAGTACTTC.

This rearrangement joins TRBV6-1 to TRBJ2-5; possibly TRBD2 for D (7 bases). The CDR3 length is 15 residues. V dropped 9 bases and J dropped 4 bases, with 21 bases sitting between them. Germline CDR1 and CDR2: MNHNS and SASEGT. In nucleotides, the CDR3 is TGTGCCAGTAGGGAGGTCCGGGGGGCTGGAGAGACCCAGTACTTC. It yields the protein CASREVRGAGETQYF.

The rearrangement links TRBV2 to TRBJ1-2; perhaps TRBD1 as D (5 bases). CDR3 length: 13 amino acids. Germline CDR1 is SNHLY and CDR2 is FYNNEI. V lost 6 bases and J lost 4, with 12 bases in between. The CDR3 sequence: CASSKDTIYGYTF. The CDR3, as DNA: TGTGCCAGCAGCAAGGACACGATCTATGGCTACACCTTC.

This chain joins TRBV28 and TRBJ2-1; the match to TRBD2 covers 12 bases. J was trimmed by 1 base and V by 6 bases; bases with no gene match: 4. Germline-derived CDR1 and CDR2 are MDHEN and SYDVKM. The CDR3 totals 16 residues. Here the CDR3 DNA reads TGTGCCAGCAGGACTAGCGGGAGTGGGTCCTACAATGAGCAGTTCTTC. This gives the protein CASRTSGSGSYNEQFF.

The rearrangement uses TRBV5-1 and TRBJ2-1; D is possibly TRBD2 (6 bases). Germline-derived CDR1 and CDR2 are SGHRS and YFSETQ. CDR3 length equals 14 residues. V shed 4 bases and J shed 6 bases, with 14 bases lying between them. CDR3 DNA: TGCGCCAGCAGCCGAGCGCAGGGACTCAATGAGCAGTTCTTC. Its protein is CASSRAQGLNEQFF.

The CDR3 DNA is TGCAGCGTTGAAGTTCTAGCGGGAGATGGGGTGGGAGCCAATACGCAGTATTTT. Protein product: CSVEVLAGDGVGANTQYF. V usage is TRBV29-1 and J usage is TRBJ2-3; 10 positions agree with TRBD2. V was clipped by 1 base and J by 7 bases; unmatched bases: 17. This CDR3 is 18 amino acids long. Per the germline V gene, CDR1 is SQVTM and CDR2 is ANQGSEA.

This chain links TRBV6-5 with TRBJ2-7; 8 bases align to TRBD1. Germline values: CDR1 MNHEY, CDR2 SVGAGI. The CDR3 has 14 amino acids. After removal of 5 bases from V and 0 bases from J, the junction contained 3 bases not matched to a gene. The CDR3 sequence: CASSRGQASYEQYF. DNA of the CDR3: TGTGCCAGCAGTAGGGGACAGGCCTCCTACGAGCAGTACTTC.

This chain joins TRBV5-1 and TRBJ2-7; TRBD2 is a possible D gene (5 bases). CDR1 and CDR2 from the germline V gene are SGHRS and YFSETQ. The CDR3 runs 15 residues. Deletions cut 0 bases from V and 3 bases from J, with 13 bases between. DNA of the CDR3: TGCGCCAGCAGCTTGGATGTGGGAGTCGGCTACGAGCAGTACTTC. This gives the protein CASSLDVGVGYEQYF.

The chain joins TRBV4-1 to TRBJ2-7; D is uncertain. Per germline, CDR1 MGHRA and CDR2 YSYEKL. V lost 2 bases and J lost 2, with 13 bases in between. This CDR3 has 15 amino acids. CDR3: CASSQRVALPYEQYF. The CDR3 DNA sequence: TGCGCCAGCAGCCAAAGAGTTGCTCTGCCCTACGAGCAGTACTTC.

The rearrangement links TRBV5-1 to TRBJ2-1; tentatively, D is TRBD2 (5 bases). Germline values: CDR1 SGHRS, CDR2 YFSETQ. The CDR3 extends over 16 amino acids. V was pared by 0 bases and J by 7 bases, with 17 bases between. CDR3 coding DNA: TGCGCCAGCAGCTTGGTTCTGGTAGCGTCGTCGAATGAGCAGTTCTTC. This gives the protein CASSLVLVASSNEQFF. Complete variable domain (other parts from reference TRBV5-1 and TRBJ2-1): KAGVTQTPRYLIKTRGQQVTLSCSPISGHRSVSWYQQTPGQGLQFLFEYFSETQRNKGNFPGRFSGRQFSNSRSEMNVSTLELGDSALYLCASSLVLVASSNEQFFGPGTRLTVL.

The chain combines TRBV5-4 with TRBJ1-1, with a weak D call TRBD1 (5 bases). Per germline, CDR1 SGHNT and CDR2 YYREEE (reference sequence). This CDR3 is 13 amino acids long. V was clipped by 0 bases and J by 7 bases, with 10 bases between them. In DNA form, the CDR3 reads TGTGCCAGCAGCTTGGAGACAGTAAGTGAAGCTTTCTTT. Amino acids: CASSLETVSEAFF.

The chain combines TRBV4-2 with TRBJ2-1; 7 bases agree with TRBD2. Per the germline V gene, CDR1 is LGHNA and CDR2 is YNFKEQ. V shed 4 bases and J 0 bases; nucleotides not matched to a gene: 9. This CDR3 spans 17 amino acids. The CDR3 reads CASSPALLAASYNEQFF. In nucleotides, the CDR3 is TGTGCCAGCAGCCCGGCCCTCCTAGCGGCCTCCTACAATGAGCAGTTCTTC.

This chain links TRBV9 with TRBJ1-1; perhaps TRBD1 as D (5 bases). This CDR3 has 17 amino acids. Between the trimmed V and J ends, which lost 4 bases and 3 bases, there was a span of 22 bases. The germline V gene encodes CDR1 SGDLS and CDR2 YYNGEE. CDR3 amino acids: CASSPREGRGRDTEAFF. CDR3 nucleotide sequence: TGTGCCAGCAGCCCGAGAGAGGGGAGGGGTCGGGACACTGAAGCTTTCTTT.

This rearrangement joins TRBV15 to TRBJ2-7, with 8 positions matching TRBD2. Germline values: CDR1 LNHNV, CDR2 YYDKDF (reference sequence). The CDR3 loop spans 15 amino acids. V was clipped by 0 bases and J by 3 bases; unmatched bases: 4. The CDR3 DNA sequence: TGTGCCACCAGCAGAGAAGCGAGCGGGAGCTACGAGCAGTACTTC. Translated: CATSREASGSYEQYF.

The chain's CDR3 is CSVDSSGSNEQFF. The CDR3, as DNA: TGCAGCGTTGACTCTAGCGGGAGCAATGAGCAGTTCTTC. The genes are TRBV29-1 and TRBJ2-1; 10 bases align to TRBD2. The length of the CDR3 is 13 residues. Germline values: CDR1 SQVTM, CDR2 ANQGSEA. With V trimmed by 3 bases and J by 6 bases, 2 bases remained unmatched.

The genes are TRBV4-3 and TRBJ2-7, with 7 bases matching TRBD2. The V segment lost 4 bases and the J segment 2 bases; nucleotides outside the gene matches: 11. CDR3 length: 16 amino acids. Germline CDR1 is LGHNA and CDR2 is YSLEER. CDR3 residues: CASSRSRAGEAYEQYF. The CDR3 DNA reads as TGCGCCAGCAGCCGTAGTAGGGCGGGAGAGGCCTACGAGCAGTACTTC.

The CDR3 region has the DNA TGTGCCAGCAGGATCGGCGGGGCATTTAACGAGCAGTACTTC. This translates into CASRIGGAFNEQYF. The V and J genes are TRBV2 and TRBJ2-7; D may be TRBD2 (6 bases). The V and J ends lost 6 bases and 5 bases respectively, with 17 bases between them. The CDR3 is made up of 14 amino acids. CDR1 is SNHLY, CDR2 FYNNEI, per germline.

The chain employs TRBV6-4 and TRBJ1-2; D unresolved. Germline V gives CDR1 MRHNA, CDR2 SNTAGT. With 0 bases removed from V and 4 bases from J, the gap between germline ends came to 15 bases. The CDR3 spans 16 residues. CDR3 DNA sequence: TGTGCCAGCAGTGACTCAAAAACAGTCGTTTGCTATGGCTACACCTTC. Amino acid sequence: CASSDSKTVVCYGYTF.

The chain joins TRBV5-6 to TRBJ1-5; 10 nucleotides match TRBD1. V gave up 1 base and J gave up 6 bases; unmatched junction bases: 4. The germline gives CDR1 SGHDT, CDR2 YYEEEE. The length of the CDR3 is 15 residues. The CDR3 DNA reads TGTGCCAGCAGCTTGTATGGGACAGGGGCTCAGCCCCAGCATTTT. It codes for CASSLYGTGAQPQHF.

The V call is TRBV4-2, the J call TRBJ2-5, with 9 bases identical to TRBD1. The length of the CDR3 is 15 residues. The ends lost 4 bases at V and 4 bases at J; junction bases unmatched: 7. CDR1 and CDR2 (germline): LGHNA, YNFKEQ. In DNA form, the CDR3 reads TGTGCCAGCAGCCCCGCGGGACAGGGAAGAGAGACCCAGTACTTC. Translating it yields CASSPAGQGRETQYF.

The chain links TRBV30 to TRBJ1-5, with unresolved D. Germline V lookup: CDR1 GTSNPN, CDR2 SVGIG (reference sequence). V lost 4 bases and J lost 5, with 12 bases in between. CDR3 length: 13 amino acids. The CDR3 spells CAWTLGGHQPQHF. CDR3 nucleotide sequence: TGTGCCTGGACCCTGGGAGGACATCAGCCCCAGCATTTT.

The chain joins TRBV2 to TRBJ2-7, with 9 bases aligning to TRBD1. The CDR3 has 12 amino acids. Germline V gene sequence: CDR1 SNHLY, CDR2 FYNNEI. The V segment lost 6 bases and the J segment 9 bases; nucleotides outside the gene matches: 6. The CDR3 region has the DNA TGTGCCAGCAGGCAGGAGACAGGGGGGCAGTACTTC. Amino acid sequence: CASRQETGGQYF.

The rearrangement links TRBV4-2 to TRBJ2-2; perhaps TRBD1 as D (5 bases). Between the trimmed V and J ends, which lost 2 bases and 5 bases, there was a span of 9 bases. The CDR3 consists of 14 residues. Per germline, CDR1 LGHNA and CDR2 YNFKEQ. CDR3 nucleotide sequence: TGTGCCAGCAGCCAATCCCAGGGAACCGGGGAGCTGTTTTTT. Its protein product is CASSQSQGTGELFF.

This rearrangement joins TRBV7-9 to TRBJ1-1; maybe TRBD1 (6 bases). Trimming took 6 bases from V and 1 from J, leaving 6 bases between them. The CDR3 is 12 amino acids. The germline V gene encodes CDR1 SEHNR and CDR2 FQNEAQ (reference sequence). DNA of the CDR3: TGTGCCAGCAGGACAGGGAACACTGAAGCTTTCTTT. This gives the protein CASRTGNTEAFF.

This chain uses TRBV5-1 with TRBJ1-2, with a tentative D call TRBD1 (5 bases). CDR3 length: 13 amino acids. With 5 bases removed from V and 4 bases from J, the gap between germline ends came to 12 bases. Germline CDR1 SGHRS, CDR2 YFSETQ. CDR3 in amino acids: CASSLTESYGYTF. The CDR3 DNA sequence: TGCGCCAGCAGTTTGACAGAAAGCTATGGCTACACCTTC. The full variable domain, completed using reference TRBV5-1 and TRBJ1-2, is KAGVTQTPRYLIKTRGQQVTLSCSPISGHRSVSWYQQTPGQGLQFLFEYFSETQRNKGNFPGRFSGRQFSNSRSEMNVSTLELGDSALYLCASSLTESYGYTFGSGTRLTVV.

This chain links TRBV7-9 with TRBJ1-1; no clear D. The V gene's germline CDR1 is SEHNR and CDR2 FQNEAQ (reference sequence). This CDR3 comprises 14 residues. V was pared by 4 bases and J by 0 bases, with 9 bases between. The CDR3 loop is CASSSLDLNTEAFF. The DNA of the CDR3 is TGTGCCAGCAGCTCTCTAGACCTGAACACTGAAGCTTTCTTT.

The chain recombines TRBV19 with TRBJ1-1; maybe TRBD1 (6 bases). V dropped 5 bases and J dropped 4 bases, with 14 bases sitting between them. Germline assignment: CDR1 LNHDA and CDR2 SQIVND (reference sequence). CDR3 length equals 14 residues. CDR3 amino acids: CASSLPGTTTEAFF. The DNA of the CDR3 is TGTGCCAGTAGTCTCCCCGGGACAACCACTGAAGCTTTCTTT.

The rearrangement joins TRBV28 to TRBJ2-7; tentative D call: TRBD2 (6 bases). The CDR3 length is 15 residues. Germline V gives CDR1 MDHEN, CDR2 SYDVKM. Trimming removed 2 bases from V and 1 base from J, with 12 bases in between. The CDR3 is CASSLAGSLSYEQYF. CDR3 sequence (DNA): TGTGCCAGCAGTTTAGCGGGAAGCCTTTCCTACGAGCAGTACTTC.

This sequence joins TRBV7-9 and TRBJ1-1, with a weak D call TRBD1 (5 bases). The CDR3 loop spans 14 amino acids. CDR1 and CDR2 (germline): SEHNR, FQNEAQ (reference sequence). V dropped 1 base and J dropped 0 bases, with 6 bases sitting between them. The CDR3 bases are TGTGCCAGCAGCTTAGGGGGCCTGAACACTGAAGCTTTCTTT. It translates to CASSLGGLNTEAFF.

The rearrangement joins TRBV4-3 to TRBJ2-7; 11 bases align to TRBD2. In germline, CDR1 is LGHNA, CDR2 YSLEER. The trim removed 0 bases at V and 5 bases at J, leaving 12 bases unmatched. The CDR3 has 18 amino acids. In DNA, the CDR3 is TGCGCCAGCAGCCAAGATTTGGGGTTAGCGGGAGGGTCCCACGAGCAGTACTTC. As protein: CASSQDLGLAGGSHEQYF.

The chain couples TRBV27 to TRBJ2-7; 12 bases line up with TRBD2. CDR1 is MNHEY and CDR2 is SMNVEV in the germline V gene (reference sequence). Germline trimming cut 6 bases from V and 6 bases from J; bases unmatched to any gene: 12. The CDR3 spans 16 residues. The CDR3 nucleotides are TGTGCCAGCAGCAAACTTCTAGCGGGAGGGCCTCGCGAGCAGTACTTC. It translates to CASSKLLAGGPREQYF.